This T cell receptor beta chain was observed in a study of T cell responses to AZD1222 COVID-19 vaccine. Using immunoSEQ multiplex PCR, the repertoire was profiled, and TCRdb retains in-frame clones only, with some absent. The sample carries some 140,000 clones, 90% recorded once. Note on this clone: Its antigen remains unidentified.

Study-wide results and caveats: Females made up more of the donors, who were largely white British, and clonal diversity may have come out too low.

Germline V gene lookup returns CDR1 SNHLY and CDR2 FYNNEI. The CDR3 sequence is 14 residues long. Deletions cut 5 bases from V and 3 bases from J, with 14 bases between. This TCR was sampled from an adult in good health. V is TRBV2 and J is TRBJ2-7, with D possibly matching TRBD1 (6 bases). Source: peripheral blood, taken on day 0 of AZD1222 vaccination. CDR3 bases: TGTGCCAGCAGTCGACGGGACACCCACTACGAGCAGTACTTC. This gives the protein CASSRRDTHYEQYF.